The rows below give T cell receptor beta chains drawn from one sample of a study of early T cells in non-severe SARS-CoV-2 infection. TCRdb redid the calling of the 5' RACE reads with MiXCR, one entry per CDR3 protein. The sample lists tens of thousands of distinct CDR3 sequences, approximately 7.1% occurring once. Sequenced: whole blood. These TCRs come from an adult who was a healthcare worker with PCR-confirmed SARS-CoV-2 infection or an uninfected control (not recorded which). CDR3s include the opening cysteine and the closing phenylalanine or tryptophan. A D gene is named only where the DNA matches it firmly. Not all rows give a size; the values are once, few, many and, for expanded clones, a class.

v_gene	abundance	j_gene	len	d_gene	CDR3aa	CDR3nt
TRBV29-1	-	TRBJ2-7	11	-	CSVVDGYEQYF	TGCAGCGTGGTCGACGGCTACGAGCAGTACTTC
TRBV7-6	many	TRBJ2-1	18	-	CASSLGSQPPFGDNEQFF	TGTGCCAGCAGCTTAGGGAGTCAACCACCCTTCGGTGACAATGAGCAGTTCTTC
TRBV11-2	many	TRBJ1-2	16	-	CASSLRAGKDNYGYTF	TGTGCCAGCAGCTTAAGAGCAGGGAAGGATAACTATGGCTACACCTTC
TRBV4-1	once	TRBJ1-1	16	TRBD1	CASSLQTGRVNTEAFF	TGCGCCAGCAGCCTTCAGACAGGGAGGGTCAACACTGAAGCTTTCTTT
TRBV9	-	TRBJ2-7	17	TRBD2	CASSVGAGGPSVNEQYF	TGTGCCAGCAGCGTAGGGGCGGGGGGCCCCTCGGTGAACGAGCAGTACTTC
TRBV5-4	-	TRBJ1-1	14	-	CASSPRTDYTEAFF	TGTGCCAGCAGCCCCCGGACAGACTACACTGAAGCTTTCTTT
TRBV6-6	-	TRBJ2-3	15	TRBD2	CASTSGPSGADTQYF	TGTGCCAGCACTAGCGGGCCCTCCGGGGCAGATACGCAGTATTTT
TRBV4-3	-	TRBJ1-6	15	-	CASSRRSSYNSPLHF	TGCGCCAGCAGCCGAAGAAGCTCCTATAATTCACCCCTCCACTTT
TRBV11-2	once	TRBJ2-7	14	-	CASREGGVSHEQYF	TGTGCCAGCAGGGAAGGGGGTGTGTCCCACGAGCAGTACTTC
TRBV29-1	-	TRBJ2-3	16	TRBD2	CSTLGRRGLETDTQYF	TGCAGCACTCTGGGTCGAAGGGGACTAGAGACAGATACGCAGTATTTT
TRBV5-6	many	TRBJ2-7	15	TRBD2	CASSPRPGTTYEQYF	TGTGCCAGCAGCCCTAGACCCGGGACTACCTACGAGCAGTACTTC
TRBV7-9	many	TRBJ1-1	15	-	CASSQDRTANTEAFF	TGTGCCAGCAGCCAAGACCGGACCGCCAACACTGAAGCTTTCTTT
TRBV11-2	few	TRBJ2-7	14	-	CASSLMDGSYEQYF	TGTGCCAGCAGCTTAATGGACGGTAGCTACGAGCAGTACTTC